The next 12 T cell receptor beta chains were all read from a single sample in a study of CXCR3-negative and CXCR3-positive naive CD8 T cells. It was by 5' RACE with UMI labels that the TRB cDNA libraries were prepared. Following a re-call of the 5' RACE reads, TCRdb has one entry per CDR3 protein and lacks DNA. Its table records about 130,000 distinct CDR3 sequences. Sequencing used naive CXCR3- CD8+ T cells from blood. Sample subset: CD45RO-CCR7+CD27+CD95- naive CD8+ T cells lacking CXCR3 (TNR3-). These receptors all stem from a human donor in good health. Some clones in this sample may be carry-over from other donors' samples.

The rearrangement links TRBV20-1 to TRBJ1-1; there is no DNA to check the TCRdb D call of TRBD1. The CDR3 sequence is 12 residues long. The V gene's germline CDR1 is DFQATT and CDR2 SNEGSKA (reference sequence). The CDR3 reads CSAPSGGTEAFF.

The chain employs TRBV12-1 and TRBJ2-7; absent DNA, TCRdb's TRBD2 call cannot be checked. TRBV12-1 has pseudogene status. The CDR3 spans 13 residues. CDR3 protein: CASRDEEESEQYF.

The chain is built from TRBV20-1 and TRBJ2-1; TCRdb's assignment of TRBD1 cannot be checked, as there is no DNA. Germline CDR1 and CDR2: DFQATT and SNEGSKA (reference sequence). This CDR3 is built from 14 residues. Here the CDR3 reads CSASGTGPYNEQFF.

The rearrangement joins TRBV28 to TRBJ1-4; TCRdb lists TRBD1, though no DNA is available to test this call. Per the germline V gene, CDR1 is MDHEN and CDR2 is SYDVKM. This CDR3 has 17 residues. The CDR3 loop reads CASSLSSGEWANEKLFF.

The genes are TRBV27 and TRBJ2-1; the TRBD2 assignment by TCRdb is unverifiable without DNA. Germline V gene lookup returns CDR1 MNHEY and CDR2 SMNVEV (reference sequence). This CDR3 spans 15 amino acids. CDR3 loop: CASSFSGGFYNEQFF.

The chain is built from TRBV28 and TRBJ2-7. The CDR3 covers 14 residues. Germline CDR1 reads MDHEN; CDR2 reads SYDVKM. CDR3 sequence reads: CASSTITADYEQYF.

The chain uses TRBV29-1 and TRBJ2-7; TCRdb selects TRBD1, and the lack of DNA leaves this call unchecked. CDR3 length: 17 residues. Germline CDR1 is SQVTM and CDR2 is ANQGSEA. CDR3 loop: CSVEVTPGQSNPYEQYF.

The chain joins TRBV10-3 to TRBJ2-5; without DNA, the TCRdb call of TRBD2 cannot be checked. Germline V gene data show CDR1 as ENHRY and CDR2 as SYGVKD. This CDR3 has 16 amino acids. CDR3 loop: CAISERVAGFKETQYF.

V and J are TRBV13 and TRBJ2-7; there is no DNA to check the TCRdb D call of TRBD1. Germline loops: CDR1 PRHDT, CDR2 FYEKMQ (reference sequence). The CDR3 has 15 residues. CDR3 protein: CASSSRAQGNYEQYF.

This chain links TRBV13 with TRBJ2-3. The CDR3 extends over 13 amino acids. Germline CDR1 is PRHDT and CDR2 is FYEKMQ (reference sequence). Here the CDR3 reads CASSFSTTDTQYF.

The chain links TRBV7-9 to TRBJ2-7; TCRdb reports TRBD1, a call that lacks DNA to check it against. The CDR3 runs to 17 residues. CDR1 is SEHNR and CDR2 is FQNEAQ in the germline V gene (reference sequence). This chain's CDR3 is CASSLAKGRGKTYEQYF. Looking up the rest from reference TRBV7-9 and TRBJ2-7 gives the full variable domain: DTGVSQNPRHKITKRGQNVTFRCDPISEHNRLYWYRQTLGQGPEFLTYFQNEAQLEKSRLLSDRFSAERPKGSFSTLEIQRTEQGDSAMYLCASSLAKGRGKTYEQYFGPGTRLTVT.

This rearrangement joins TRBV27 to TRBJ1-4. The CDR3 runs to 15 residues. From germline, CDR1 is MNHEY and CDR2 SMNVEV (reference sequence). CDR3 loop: CASSFGTESNEKLFF.